This TCR beta chain was identified during a study of T cells in localized non-small cell lung cancer. Study-level findings and limits: The greatest T cell clonality was found in uninvolved adjacent lung (higher than in tumor). In adjacent lung appeared a median 57 of the top 100 tumor clones.

Only in-frame clones appear in the TCRdb table, and some are missing; sequencing was by immunoSEQ multiplex PCR. This sample has about 56,000 clones, with 86% found just once. This clone was seen only a few times. What it binds is not known. Per germline, CDR1 SGHRS and CDR2 YFSETQ. Trimming took 5 bases from V and 0 from J, leaving 6 bases between them. There are 13 residues in the CDR3. Here the sequenced sample was peripheral blood, taken before any cancer treatment. The clonotype was recovered from a woman between 40 and 69 years old with stage I lung adenocarcinoma. This chain uses TRBV5-1 with TRBJ1-3; D call uncertain. CDR3 residues: CASSLFSGNTIYF. CDR3 nucleotide sequence: TGCGCCAGCAGTCTCTTCTCTGGAAACACCATATATTTT.